This T cell receptor (beta chain) was obtained from a study of T cells expressing NK-cell markers. Study background: From sorted CD3+CD56+NKG2C+, CD3+CD56+NKG2C- and CD3+CD56-NKG2C+ T cells came the TCR beta repertoires. The eight sequenced donors comprised seven who were HCMV-seropositive and one who was seronegative. Study conclusions and caveats: In several donors, dominant clonotypes made up roughly 25-60.1% of CD3+CD56-NKG2C+ cells.

Concerning this clonotype: Its antigen is not identified.

Production of TCR beta cDNA relied on 5'RACE template switching with UMIs. TCRdb reprocessed the 5' RACE reads and reports one entry per CDR3 protein, with no DNA. Here the sample table reports a few hundred thousand distinct CDR3 sequences. The CDR3 contains 14 residues. Germline V gene lookup returns CDR1 SGHRS and CDR2 YFSETQ. Sequenced: blood T cells: a sorted CD56 or NKG2C T cell subset, CD4+ or CD8+ T cells, or bulk PBMC T cells (not recorded which). The V gene is TRBV5-1, the J gene TRBJ2-7; TCRdb names TRBD2, which stays unverified in the absence of DNA. This TCR derives from a man between 18 and 29 years old in good health. The CDR3 reads CASSSLAGGYEQYF.